This entry is about one T cell receptor beta chain. The sample originates from a study of blood T cell repertoires in COVID-19. The repertoire was sequenced with immunoSEQ multiplex PCR; TCRdb's copy has only in-frame clones and lacks some. The sample has roughly 250,000 clones, 75% to 90% seen once; the top ten hold over 2%. This CDR3 contains 15 residues. Germline V gene sequence: CDR1 SGHKS, CDR2 YYEKEE (reference sequence). Trimming removed 4 bases from V and 3 bases from J; junction bases left unmatched: 4. What was sequenced was PBMCs or T cells enriched from blood (not recorded which). The origin of this receptor is a woman in her late teens or twenties who had recovered from COVID-19. The chain links TRBV5-5 to TRBJ2-2; 9 bases align to TRBD1. The chain's CDR3 is CASSPGQGHTGELFF. CDR3 bases: TGTGCCAGCAGCCCGGGACAGGGCCACACCGGGGAGCTGTTTTTT.